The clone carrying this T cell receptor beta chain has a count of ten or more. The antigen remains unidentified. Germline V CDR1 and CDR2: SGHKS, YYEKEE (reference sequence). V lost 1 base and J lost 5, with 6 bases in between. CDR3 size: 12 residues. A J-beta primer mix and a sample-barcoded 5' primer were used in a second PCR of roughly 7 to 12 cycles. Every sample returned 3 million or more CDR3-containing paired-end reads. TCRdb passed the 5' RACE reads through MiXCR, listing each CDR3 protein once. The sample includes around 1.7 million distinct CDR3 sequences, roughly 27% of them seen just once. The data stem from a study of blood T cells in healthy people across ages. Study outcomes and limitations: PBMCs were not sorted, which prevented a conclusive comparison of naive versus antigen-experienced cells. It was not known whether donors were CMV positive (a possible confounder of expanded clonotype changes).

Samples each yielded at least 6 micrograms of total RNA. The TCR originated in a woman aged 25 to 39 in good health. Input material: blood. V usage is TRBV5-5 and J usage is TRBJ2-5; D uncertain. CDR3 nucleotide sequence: TGTGCCAGCAGCTTGTCTGCGGAGACCCAGTACTTC. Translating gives CASSLSAETQYF.